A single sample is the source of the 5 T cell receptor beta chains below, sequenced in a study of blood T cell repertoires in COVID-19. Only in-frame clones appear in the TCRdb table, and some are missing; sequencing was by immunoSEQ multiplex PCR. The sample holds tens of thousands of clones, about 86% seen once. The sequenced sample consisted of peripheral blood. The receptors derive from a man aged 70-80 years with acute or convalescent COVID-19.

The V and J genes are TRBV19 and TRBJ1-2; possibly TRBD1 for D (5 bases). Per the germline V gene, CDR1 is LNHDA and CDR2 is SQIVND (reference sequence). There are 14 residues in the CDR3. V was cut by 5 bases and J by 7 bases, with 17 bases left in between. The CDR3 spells CASSRSTAQRGYTF. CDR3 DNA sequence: TGTGCCAGTAGTCGATCGACAGCACAGCGTGGCTACACCTTC.

For the CDR3, the DNA is TGCGCCAGCACCAAGAGCGGGATATCATCAGATACGCAGTATTTT. It encodes CASTKSGISSDTQYF. This rearrangement joins TRBV5-1 to TRBJ2-3; TRBD2 aligns across 7 bases. The CDR3 loop spans 15 amino acids. Germline CDR1 is SGHRS and CDR2 is YFSETQ. Trimming removed 6 bases from V and 4 bases from J; junction bases left unmatched: 11. The variable domain in full, completed from reference TRBV5-1 and TRBJ2-3, reads KAGVTQTPRYLIKTRGQQVTLSCSPISGHRSVSWYQQTPGQGLQFLFEYFSETQRNKGNFPGRFSGRQFSNSRSEMNVSTLELGDSALYLCASTKSGISSDTQYFGPGTRLTVL.

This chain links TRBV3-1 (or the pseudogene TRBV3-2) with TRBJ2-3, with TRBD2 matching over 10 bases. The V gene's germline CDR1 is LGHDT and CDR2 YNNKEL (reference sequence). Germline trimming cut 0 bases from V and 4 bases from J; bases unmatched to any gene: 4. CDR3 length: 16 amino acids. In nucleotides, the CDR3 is TGTGCCAGCAGCCAAGAAGCGGGGGGGGGCCCAGATACGCAGTATTTT. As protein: CASSQEAGGGPDTQYF.

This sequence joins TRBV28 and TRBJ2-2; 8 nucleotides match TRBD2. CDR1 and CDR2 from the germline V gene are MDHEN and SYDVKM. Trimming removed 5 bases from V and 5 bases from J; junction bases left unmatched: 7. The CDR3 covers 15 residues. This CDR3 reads CASSTSGRGTGELFF. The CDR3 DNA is TGTGCCAGCAGTACAAGCGGGAGAGGGACCGGGGAGCTGTTTTTT.

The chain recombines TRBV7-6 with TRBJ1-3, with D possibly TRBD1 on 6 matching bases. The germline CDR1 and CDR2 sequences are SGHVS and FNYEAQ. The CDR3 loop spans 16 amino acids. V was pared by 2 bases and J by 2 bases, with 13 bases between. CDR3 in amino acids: CASSLIRPGAGNTIYF. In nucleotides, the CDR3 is TGTGCCAGCAGCTTAATCCGGCCAGGGGCTGGAAACACCATATATTTT.